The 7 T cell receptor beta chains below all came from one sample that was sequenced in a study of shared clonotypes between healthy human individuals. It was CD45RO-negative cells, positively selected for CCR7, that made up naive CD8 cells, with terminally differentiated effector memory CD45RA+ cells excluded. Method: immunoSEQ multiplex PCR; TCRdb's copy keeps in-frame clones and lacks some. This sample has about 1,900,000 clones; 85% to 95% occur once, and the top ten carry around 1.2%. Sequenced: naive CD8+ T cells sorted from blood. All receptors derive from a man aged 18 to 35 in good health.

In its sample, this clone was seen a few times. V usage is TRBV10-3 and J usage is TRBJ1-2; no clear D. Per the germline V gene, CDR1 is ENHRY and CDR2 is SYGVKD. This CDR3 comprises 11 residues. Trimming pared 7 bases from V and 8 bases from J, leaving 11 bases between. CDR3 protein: CAINALGGYTF. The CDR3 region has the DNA TGTGCCATCAATGCCTTAGGCGGCTACACCTTC.

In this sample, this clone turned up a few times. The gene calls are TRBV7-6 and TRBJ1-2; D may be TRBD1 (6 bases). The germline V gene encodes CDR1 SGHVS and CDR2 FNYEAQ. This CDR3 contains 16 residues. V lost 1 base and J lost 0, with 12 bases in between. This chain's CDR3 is CASSLGWGTTNYGYTF. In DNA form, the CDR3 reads TGTGCCAGCAGCTTAGGTTGGGGGACAACTAACTATGGCTACACCTTC.

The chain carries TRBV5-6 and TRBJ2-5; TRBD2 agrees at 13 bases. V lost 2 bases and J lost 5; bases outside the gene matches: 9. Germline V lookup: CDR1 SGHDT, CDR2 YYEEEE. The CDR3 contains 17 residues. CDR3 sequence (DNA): TGTGCCAGCAGCTTAGTTACTAGCGGGAGGGCCAAGGAGACCCAGTACTTC. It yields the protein CASSLVTSGRAKETQYF. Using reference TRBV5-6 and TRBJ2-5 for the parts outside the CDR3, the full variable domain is DAGVTQSPTHLIKTRGQQVTLRCSPKSGHDTVSWYQQALGQGPQFIFQYYEEEERQRGNFPDRFSGHQFPNYSSELNVNALLLGDSALYLCASSLVTSGRAKETQYFGPGTRLLVL.

CDR3 sequence reads: CASSLLAEAYEQYF. The CDR3 DNA reads as TGTGCCAGTTCTCTACTAGCGGAGGCCTACGAGCAGTACTTC. The chain has TRBV6-1 and TRBJ2-7; TRBD2 matches at 8 bases. CDR3 length: 14 amino acids. The germline gives CDR1 MNHNS, CDR2 SASEGT. V gave up 9 bases and J gave up 2 bases; unmatched junction bases: 9.

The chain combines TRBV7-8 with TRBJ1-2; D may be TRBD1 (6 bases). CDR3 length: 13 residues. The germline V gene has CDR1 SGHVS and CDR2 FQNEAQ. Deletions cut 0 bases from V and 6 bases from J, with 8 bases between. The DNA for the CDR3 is TGTGCCAGCAGCTTAGCAGGGGGAGATGGCTACACCTTC. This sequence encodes CASSLAGGDGYTF.

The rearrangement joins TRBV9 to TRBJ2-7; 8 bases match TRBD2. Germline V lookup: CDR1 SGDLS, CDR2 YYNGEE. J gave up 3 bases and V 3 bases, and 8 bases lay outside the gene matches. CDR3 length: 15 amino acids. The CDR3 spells CASSAGGSGSYEQYF. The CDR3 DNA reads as TGTGCCAGCAGCGCCGGGGGAAGCGGGAGCTACGAGCAGTACTTC.

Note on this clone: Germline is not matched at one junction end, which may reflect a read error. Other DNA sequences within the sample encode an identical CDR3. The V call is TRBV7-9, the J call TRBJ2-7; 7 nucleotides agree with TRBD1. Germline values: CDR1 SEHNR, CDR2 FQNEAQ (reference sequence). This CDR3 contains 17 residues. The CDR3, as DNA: TGTGCCAGCAGCTTATTCCCCGGACAGGAGGCTACCTATGAGCAGTACTTC. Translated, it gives CASSLFPGQEATYEQYF. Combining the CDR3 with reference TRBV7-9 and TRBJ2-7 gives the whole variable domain DTGVSQNPRHKITKRGQNVTFRCDPISEHNRLYWYRQTLGQGPEFLTYFQNEAQLEKSRLLSDRFSAERPKGSFSTLEIQRTEQGDSAMYLCASSLFPGQEATYEQYFGPGTRLTVT.